Below are 9 T cell receptor beta chains sequenced from a single sample in a study of T cells expressing NK-cell markers. TCRdb reprocessed the 5' RACE reads, keeping one entry per CDR3 protein, no DNA. The sample data list about 550,000 distinct CDR3 sequences. Specimen: blood T cells: a sorted CD56 or NKG2C T cell subset, CD4+ or CD8+ T cells, or bulk PBMC T cells (not recorded which). The receptors derive from a man aged 18 to 29 in good health.

This rearrangement joins TRBV24-1 to TRBJ2-5; TCRdb's D call, TRBD1, is unchecked because there is no DNA. The CDR3 sequence is 14 residues long. Per germline, CDR1 KGHDR and CDR2 SFDVKD. CDR3 amino acids: CATSDPQGLETQYF.

The rearrangement joins TRBV28 to TRBJ2-3; TCRdb indicates TRBD2, and absent DNA this call remains unverified. Germline lookup yields CDR1 MDHEN and CDR2 SYDVKM. This CDR3 region has 15 residues. The CDR3: CASRSLSGITDTQYF. Filled out from reference TRBV28 and TRBJ2-3, the complete variable domain reads DVKVTQSSRYLVKRTGEKVFLECVQDMDHENMFWYRQDPGLGLRLIYFSYDVKMKEKGDIPEGYSVSREKKERFSLILESASTNQTSMYLCASRSLSGITDTQYFGPGTRLTVL.

The chain recombines TRBV19 with TRBJ2-1; TCRdb reports TRBD1, a call that lacks DNA to check it against. Germline assignment: CDR1 LNHDA and CDR2 SQIVND (reference sequence). The CDR3 contains 14 residues. CDR3 amino acids: CASSIQGLINEQFF. Drawing the rest from reference TRBV19 and TRBJ2-1, the complete variable domain is DGGITQSPKYLFRKEGQNVTLSCEQNLNHDAMYWYRQDPGQGLRLIYYSQIVNDFQKGDIAEGYSVSREKKESFPLTVTSAQKNPTAFYLCASSIQGLINEQFFGPGTRLTVL.

The chain has TRBV3-1 and TRBJ1-1. The CDR3 spans 13 residues. In germline, CDR1 is LGHDT, CDR2 YNNKEL (reference sequence). CDR3 residues: CASSQAVSGKAFF.

CDR3 sequence: CASSWTSSNNEQFF. The V gene is TRBV9, the J gene TRBJ2-1; the TCRdb D gene call, TRBD2, has no DNA to confirm it. The CDR3 consists of 14 residues. Germline loops: CDR1 SGDLS, CDR2 YYNGEE.

The chain carries TRBV12-3 or TRBV12-4 and TRBJ2-3; the D call of TRBD2 rests on TCRdb alone, since no DNA is present to check it. The CDR3 covers 15 residues. CDR3 amino acids: CASVTGLTITDTQYF.

The J gene is TRBJ2-3, the V gene TRBV4-2; as DNA is missing, the TRBD2 call by TCRdb cannot be tested. The germline V gene encodes CDR1 LGHNA and CDR2 YNFKEQ. The CDR3 contains 16 residues. The CDR3 sequence: CASSQGAGGRTDTQYF.

This sequence joins TRBV5-1 and TRBJ2-3; the TCRdb D gene call, TRBD1, has no DNA to confirm it. This CDR3 region has 15 residues. The germline gives CDR1 SGHRS, CDR2 YFSETQ. The CDR3 region is CASSLVGQRTDTQYF. Drawing the rest from reference TRBV5-1 and TRBJ2-3, the complete variable domain is KAGVTQTPRYLIKTRGQQVTLSCSPISGHRSVSWYQQTPGQGLQFLFEYFSETQRNKGNFPGRFSGRQFSNSRSEMNVSTLELGDSALYLCASSLVGQRTDTQYFGPGTRLTVL.

V usage is TRBV27 and J usage is TRBJ1-5; the D call from TCRdb, TRBD1, cannot be confirmed without DNA. Germline values: CDR1 MNHEY, CDR2 SMNVEV (reference sequence). There are 17 residues in the CDR3. CDR3 protein: CASSLSLTGESNQPQHF.